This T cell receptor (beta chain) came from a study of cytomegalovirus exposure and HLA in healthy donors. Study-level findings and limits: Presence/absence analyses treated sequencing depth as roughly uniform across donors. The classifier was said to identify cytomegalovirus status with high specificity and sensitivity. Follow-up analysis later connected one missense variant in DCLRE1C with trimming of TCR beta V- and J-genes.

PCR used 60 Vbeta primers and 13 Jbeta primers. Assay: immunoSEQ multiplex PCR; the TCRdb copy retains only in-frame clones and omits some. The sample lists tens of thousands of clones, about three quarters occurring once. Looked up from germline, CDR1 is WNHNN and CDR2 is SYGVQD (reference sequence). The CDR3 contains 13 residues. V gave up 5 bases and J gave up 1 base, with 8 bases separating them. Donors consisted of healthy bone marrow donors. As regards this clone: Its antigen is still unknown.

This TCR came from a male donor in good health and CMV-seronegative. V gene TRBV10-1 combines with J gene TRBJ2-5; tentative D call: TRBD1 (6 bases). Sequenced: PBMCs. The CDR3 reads CASSRQAQETQYF. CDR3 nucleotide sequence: TGCGCCAGCAGTAGACAGGCCCAAGAGACCCAGTACTTC.